Sequencing of this TCR beta chain was carried out in a study of blood T cell repertoires in COVID-19. Background on the study: Acute-phase and convalescent COVID-19 samples originated in the United States, Italy and Spain.

Self-reported history from a screening survey and questionnaire set each donor's cohort. V was shortened by 3 bases and J by 6 bases, with 14 bases between the two germline ends. The CDR3 covers 14 residues. From germline, CDR1 is ENHRY and CDR2 SYGVKD. This clone was counted a few times. Authors' analysis steps: Amplified reference gene primers provided the basis for estimating nucleated cell counts. Sequencing used immunoSEQ multiplex PCR; TCRdb keeps in-frame clones, though not all of them. That table is the source of V, J and clone size, and D and trimming were worked out from the DNA. This table has around 160,000 clones, roughly 84% appearing once.

The chain recombines TRBV10-3 with TRBJ1-2; D is possibly TRBD1 (6 bases). The source material was PBMCs or T cells enriched from blood (not recorded which). The source is a woman between 50 and 59 years old who had been exposed to COVID-19. CDR3 region: CAISDPGERHGYTF. The CDR3 coding sequence is TGTGCCATCAGTGACCCAGGGGAGAGGCATGGCTACACCTTC.